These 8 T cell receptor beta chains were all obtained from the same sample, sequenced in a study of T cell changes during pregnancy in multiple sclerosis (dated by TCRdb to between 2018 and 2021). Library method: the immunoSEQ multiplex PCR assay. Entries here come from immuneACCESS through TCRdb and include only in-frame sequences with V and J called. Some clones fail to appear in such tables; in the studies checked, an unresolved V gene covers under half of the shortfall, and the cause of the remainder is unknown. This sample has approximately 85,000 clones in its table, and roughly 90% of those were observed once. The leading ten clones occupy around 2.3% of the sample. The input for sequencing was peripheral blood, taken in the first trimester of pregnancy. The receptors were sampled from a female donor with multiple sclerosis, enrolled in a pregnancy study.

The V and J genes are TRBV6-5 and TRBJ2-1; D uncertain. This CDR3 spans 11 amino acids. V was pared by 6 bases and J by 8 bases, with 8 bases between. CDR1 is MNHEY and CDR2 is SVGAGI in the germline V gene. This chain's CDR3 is CASRKIDEQFF. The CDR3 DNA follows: TGTGCCAGCAGGAAAATAGATGAGCAGTTCTTC.

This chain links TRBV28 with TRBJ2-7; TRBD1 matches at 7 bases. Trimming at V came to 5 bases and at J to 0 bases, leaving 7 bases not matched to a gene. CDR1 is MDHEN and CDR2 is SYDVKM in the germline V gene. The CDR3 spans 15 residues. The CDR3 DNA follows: TGTGCCAGCAGTCGACAGGGAGTGAGCTCCTACGAGCAGTACTTC. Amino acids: CASSRQGVSSYEQYF.

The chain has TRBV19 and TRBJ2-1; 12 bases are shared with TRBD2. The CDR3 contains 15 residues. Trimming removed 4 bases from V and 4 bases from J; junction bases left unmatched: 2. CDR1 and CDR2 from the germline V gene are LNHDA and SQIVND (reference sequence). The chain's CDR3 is CASSTGLAGYNEQFF. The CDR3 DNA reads TGTGCCAGTAGTACCGGACTAGCGGGATACAATGAGCAGTTCTTC.

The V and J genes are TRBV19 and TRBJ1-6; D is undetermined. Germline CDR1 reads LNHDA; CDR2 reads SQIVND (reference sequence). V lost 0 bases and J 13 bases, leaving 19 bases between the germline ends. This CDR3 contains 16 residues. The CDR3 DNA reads TGTGCCAGTAGTATAGATCTATCGAGTCTCCCAAAGCCCCTCCACTTT. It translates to CASSIDLSSLPKPLHF. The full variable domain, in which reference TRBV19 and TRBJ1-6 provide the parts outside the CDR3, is DGGITQSPKYLFRKEGQNVTLSCEQNLNHDAMYWYRQDPGQGLRLIYYSQIVNDFQKGDIAEGYSVSREKKESFPLTVTSAQKNPTAFYLCASSIDLSSLPKPLHFGNGTRLTVT.

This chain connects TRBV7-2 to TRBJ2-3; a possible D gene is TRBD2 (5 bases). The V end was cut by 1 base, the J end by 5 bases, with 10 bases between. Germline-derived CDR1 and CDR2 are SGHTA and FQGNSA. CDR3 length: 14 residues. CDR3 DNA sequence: TGTGCCAGCAGCTTAGTTCGGGCGGGAGATACGCAGTATTTT. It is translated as CASSLVRAGDTQYF.

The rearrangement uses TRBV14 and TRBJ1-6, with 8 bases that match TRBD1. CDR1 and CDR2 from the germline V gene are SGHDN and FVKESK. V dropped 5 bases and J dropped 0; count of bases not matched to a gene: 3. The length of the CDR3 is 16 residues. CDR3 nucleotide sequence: TGTGCCAGCAGCAGACAGGGGAGCTCCTATAATTCACCCCTCCACTTT. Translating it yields CASSRQGSSYNSPLHF.

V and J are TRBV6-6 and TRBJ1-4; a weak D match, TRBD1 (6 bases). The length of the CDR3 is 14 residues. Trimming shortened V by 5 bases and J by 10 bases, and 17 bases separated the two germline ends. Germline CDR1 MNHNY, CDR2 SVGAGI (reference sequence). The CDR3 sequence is CASSGDTVSRKLFF. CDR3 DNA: TGTGCCAGCAGTGGGGACACCGTGAGTCGAAAACTGTTTTTT.

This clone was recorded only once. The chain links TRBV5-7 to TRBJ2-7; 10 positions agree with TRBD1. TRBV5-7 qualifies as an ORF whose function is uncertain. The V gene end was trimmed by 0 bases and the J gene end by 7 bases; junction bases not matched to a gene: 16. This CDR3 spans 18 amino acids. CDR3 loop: CASSLGGGLDRGLGEQYF. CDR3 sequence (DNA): TGTGCCAGCAGCTTGGGAGGAGGACTTGACAGGGGGCTAGGGGAGCAGTACTTC.